This T cell receptor (beta chain) was identified during a study of T cells in Graves' hyperthyroidism and ophthalmopathy. Study information: The authors collected peripheral blood at initial diagnosis, before any treatment.

Only a few counts were recorded for this clonotype. Amplification of TCR beta CDR3 regions was performed using RNA transcripts as template. HTBI primers drove first-round RT-PCR of the TCR CDR3. Each CDR3 protein is one row after TCRdb ran MiXCR on the multiplex PCR reads. The sample has 490,000 or so distinct CDR3 sequences, 15% to 20% seen once. Source material: blood. The source is a man aged 35-49 years with Graves' ophthalmopathy.

The CDR3 DNA follows: TGTGCCAGCAGTTACAACCCTTTCTCCCCGGACGGAGGAACAGATACGCAGTATTTT. Its protein product is CASSYNPFSPDGGTDTQYF. The chain employs TRBV6-2 or TRBV6-3 and TRBJ2-3, with a tentative D call TRBD2 (5 bases). The CDR3 is made up of 19 amino acids. Trimming took 2 bases from V and 3 from J, leaving 24 bases between them. Germline CDR1 MNHEY, CDR2 SVGEGT.